This entry features one T cell receptor beta chain sequence. In the original analysis: By means of reference gene primer amplification, nucleated cell counts were estimated. The assay was immunoSEQ multiplex PCR, and TCRdb's table has in-frame clones only and misses some. The V and J calls and clone size were taken over from that table, and D and trimming were inferred from the DNA. The data show 180,000 or so clones, approximately 85% seen once. This specimen belongs to a study of blood T cell repertoires in COVID-19. Study background: COVID-19 samples collected from the United States, Italy and Spain covered acute and convalescent phases. From T cells, B-cell-depleted T cells, or PBMCs came the material, which was cDNA or gDNA.

V was clipped by 3 bases and J by 2 bases, with 8 bases between them. Germline loops: CDR1 DFQATT, CDR2 SNEGSKA (reference sequence). The CDR3 has 12 residues. J is TRBJ2-7 and V is TRBV20-1; D might be TRBD2 (6 bases). The receptor comes from a man between 60 and 75 years old who had recovered from COVID-19. The sequenced sample consisted of peripheral blood. The CDR3 nucleotides are TGCAGTGCTAGTTTAGCGGCCTACGAGCAGTACTTC. This sequence encodes CSASLAAYEQYF.